The 23 T cell receptor beta chains given below trace back to one sample, sequenced in a study of Graves' ophthalmopathy and Graves' hyperthyroidism. Scientists amplified the TCR beta CDR3 regions from RNA transcripts. Investigators did first-round RT-PCR with HTBI primers, then second-round multiplex PCR. MiXCR was run by TCRdb on the multiplex PCR reads, yielding one entry per CDR3 protein. Of over a million distinct CDR3 sequences listed, about 40% are singletons. Input material: peripheral blood or thyroid tissue (not recorded which). These TCRs come from an adult man with Graves' hyperthyroidism.

The rearrangement joins TRBV29-1 to TRBJ1-2, with 9 bases fitting TRBD1. CDR3 length: 13 amino acids. V gave up 2 bases and J gave up 5 bases; unmatched junction bases: 3. In germline, CDR1 is SQVTM, CDR2 ANQGSEA. The CDR3 DNA reads as TGCAGCGTTGAAACGGGGACAGGGTATGGCTACACCTTC. Translation: CSVETGTGYGYTF.

The V gene is TRBV20-1, the J gene TRBJ1-1; D remains ambiguous. This CDR3 region has 11 residues. The germline CDR1 and CDR2 sequences are DFQATT and SNEGSKA (reference sequence). V was cut by 6 bases and J by 1 base, with 6 bases left in between. In nucleotides, the CDR3 is TGCAGTGCCCACGAGAACACTGAAGCTTTCTTT. This encodes CSAHENTEAFF.

The J gene is TRBJ2-6, the V gene TRBV7-8; D possibly corresponds to TRBD1 (5 bases). V was clipped by 6 bases and J by 4 bases, with 16 bases between them. This CDR3 comprises 16 residues. Per germline, CDR1 SGHVS and CDR2 FQNEAQ. In nucleotides, the CDR3 is TGTGCCAGCAGATCAGGGATTTCCTCCGGGGCCAACGTCCTGACTTTC. Translated, it gives CASRSGISSGANVLTF.

This clonotype appeared once. V and J are TRBV27 and TRBJ1-2, with D uncertain. V was trimmed by 3 bases and J by 0 bases, leaving 11 bases between them. Germline lookup yields CDR1 MNHEY and CDR2 SMNVEV (reference sequence). CDR3 size: 15 residues. As DNA, the CDR3 is TGTGCCAGCAGTTTGAACAGAGTCTCTAACTATGGCTACACCTTC. This gives the protein CASSLNRVSNYGYTF.

This clonotype was recorded many times. CDR3 sequence: CASSPTLRGSRSRVQYF. The CDR3 nucleotides read TGTGCCAGCAGCCCAACACTGCGGGGGTCCAGATCCCGGGTGCAGTACTTC. The J gene is TRBJ2-7, the V gene TRBV7-9, with 7 positions matching TRBD2. J lost 9 bases, V lost 5 bases, and 22 bases had no gene match. Germline CDR1 is SEHNR and CDR2 is FQNEAQ (reference sequence). CDR3 length: 17 residues.

This chain connects TRBV12-3 or TRBV12-4 to TRBJ1-3; perhaps TRBD1 as D (6 bases). The CDR3 has 15 amino acids. The V end was cut by 6 bases, the J end by 1 base, with 13 bases between. CDR3 protein: CASSQDRRSGNTIYF. DNA of the CDR3: TGTGCCAGCAGCCAAGACAGGCGGTCTGGAAACACCATATATTTT.

This clonotype was counted between two and nine times. Given a much more abundant clone one base away, this may be a read error. The chain uses TRBV2 and TRBJ2-6; the D is unclear. Germline CDR1 and CDR2: SNHLY and FYNNEI. V was trimmed by 4 bases and J by 0 bases, leaving 4 bases between them. The length of the CDR3 is 14 residues. CDR3 residues: CASSAYSGANVLTF. The CDR3, as DNA: TGTGCCAGCAGTGCGTACTCTGGGGCCAACGTCCTGACTTTC.

This chain uses TRBV11-2 with TRBJ2-7; 8 nucleotides line up with TRBD1. This CDR3 is built from 12 residues. V was clipped by 11 bases and J by 6 bases; unmatched bases: 9. Germline CDR1 SGHAT, CDR2 FQNNGV. CDR3 DNA sequence: TGTGCCTCGGGGGCAGGGGGCTCCGAGCAGTACTTC. Protein product: CASGAGGSEQYF.

This clonotype was seen repeatedly, ten times or more. V gene TRBV2 combines with J gene TRBJ1-5; unclear D gene. CDR1 SNHLY and CDR2 FYNNEI come from the germline V gene. The CDR3 has 15 amino acids. V lost 2 bases to trimming and J lost 3 bases, with 11 bases between them. The CDR3 sequence: CASSETAGYNQPQHF. CDR3 nucleotides: TGTGCCAGCAGTGAAACGGCAGGCTACAATCAGCCCCAGCATTTT.

CDR3 nucleotides: TGTGCCAGCAGTGGGGAGGGACGACATCGGGGCTACACCTTC. Protein: CASSGEGRHRGYTF. The chain is built from TRBV2 and TRBJ1-2; tentatively, D is TRBD1 (5 bases). The V gene lost 4 bases and the J gene lost 8 bases, with 17 bases spanning the gap. CDR1 is SNHLY, CDR2 FYNNEI, per germline. There are 14 residues in the CDR3.

Ten or more counts support this clonotype. The rearrangement uses TRBV20-1 and TRBJ1-5; D is ambiguous. V was cut by 0 bases and J by 0 bases, with 6 bases left in between. The length of the CDR3 is 14 residues. The germline V gene has CDR1 DFQATT and CDR2 SNEGSKA (reference sequence). Here the CDR3 reads CSARDVDSNQPQHF. The CDR3 DNA reads as TGCAGTGCTAGAGATGTCGATAGCAATCAGCCCCAGCATTTT.

This clonotype was recorded at least ten times. The DNA of the CDR3 is TGTGCCAGCAGCTTAATAGCTAGCGGGGGGGAGGCCCAGTACTTC. This sequence encodes CASSLIASGGEAQYF. V gene TRBV7-2 combines with J gene TRBJ2-5, with 12 bases identical to TRBD2. V was pared by 2 bases and J by 9 bases, with 7 bases of the junction left unmatched. The length of the CDR3 is 15 residues. Germline V gene data show CDR1 as SGHTA and CDR2 as FQGNSA.

This clonotype was observed at least ten times. This rearrangement joins TRBV4-3 to TRBJ2-7, with D maybe TRBD2 (6 bases). Germline CDR1 and CDR2: LGHNA and YSLEER. There are 15 residues in the CDR3. Trimming left V 1 base short and J 0 bases short, with 10 bases between. CDR3 sequence reads: CASSQAAGSSYEQYF. The CDR3 coding sequence is TGCGCCAGCAGCCAAGCCGCGGGGAGCTCCTACGAGCAGTACTTC.

This clonotype was counted between two and nine times. The chain couples TRBV19 to TRBJ2-5, with 7 nucleotides matching TRBD2. Germline V CDR1 and CDR2: LNHDA, SQIVND (reference sequence). V shed 3 bases and J 5 bases; nucleotides not matched to a gene: 9. The CDR3 is made up of 15 amino acids. The CDR3 region is CASSILAGVEETQYF. The CDR3 region has the DNA TGTGCCAGTAGTATTCTTGCGGGAGTCGAGGAGACCCAGTACTTC. Supplemented by reference TRBV19 and TRBJ2-5, the full variable domain reads DGGITQSPKYLFRKEGQNVTLSCEQNLNHDAMYWYRQDPGQGLRLIYYSQIVNDFQKGDIAEGYSVSREKKESFPLTVTSAQKNPTAFYLCASSILAGVEETQYFGPGTRLLVL.

This clonotype was found many times. The chain carries TRBV5-1 and TRBJ2-5, with D maybe TRBD1 (5 bases). The CDR3 sequence is 15 residues long. V was trimmed by 3 bases and J by 3 bases, leaving 15 bases between them. Germline CDR1 reads SGHRS; CDR2 reads YFSETQ. The chain's CDR3 is CASSSPVLDKETQYF. Here the CDR3 DNA reads TGCGCCAGCAGCTCCCCCGTTCTGGACAAAGAGACCCAGTACTTC.

The table lists this clonotype with many counts. The chain joins TRBV7-9 to TRBJ2-2; 8 positions match TRBD2. The CDR3 totals 15 residues. Germline CDR1 SEHNR, CDR2 FQNEAQ (reference sequence). J gave up 6 bases and V 5 bases, and 8 bases lay outside the gene matches. The CDR3: CASSAEGLVSGELFF. CDR3 nucleotide sequence: TGTGCCAGCAGCGCCGAGGGACTAGTATCCGGGGAGCTGTTTTTT.

The chain combines TRBV10-3 with TRBJ1-2; D not resolved. The germline CDR1 and CDR2 sequences are ENHRY and SYGVKD. The CDR3 is made up of 15 amino acids. Between the trimmed V and J ends, which lost 9 bases and 8 bases, there was a span of 25 bases. For the CDR3, the DNA is TGTGCCATAGCCAGCAGGTCAAGAACCCCTATGGGCTACACCTTC. Its protein is CAIASRSRTPMGYTF.

This clonotype was found many times. The V gene is TRBV12-3 or TRBV12-4, the J gene TRBJ1-5; D might be TRBD1 (5 bases). Trimming took off 1 base at V and 7 bases at J, with 14 bases between the two ends. This CDR3 is built from 15 residues. The CDR3 is CASSLDGRGRQPQHF. The CDR3 nucleotides read TGTGCCAGCAGTTTAGATGGGCGGGGGAGGCAGCCCCAGCATTTT.

This clonotype was picked up a small number of times. The rearrangement uses TRBV19 and TRBJ1-2; D is ambiguous. Germline CDR1 LNHDA, CDR2 SQIVND (reference sequence). The CDR3 has 16 amino acids. The V and J ends lost 9 bases and 4 bases respectively, with 24 bases between them. The CDR3 loop is CASDLGNLRTTYGYTF. CDR3 nucleotide sequence: TGTGCCAGCGACCTGGGGAATCTGCGCACGACCTATGGCTACACCTTC.

This clonotype was picked up many times. The chain is built from TRBV10-2 and TRBJ2-7; D may match TRBD1 or TRBD2 (5 bases each). Germline-derived CDR1 and CDR2 are WSHSY and SAAADI. The CDR3 totals 12 residues. V gave up 5 bases and J gave up 4 bases, with 9 bases separating them. CDR3 sequence (DNA): TGCGCCAGCAGTCCCAGGGAGTACGAGCAGTACTTC. Protein: CASSPREYEQYF.

This clonotype was detected many times. V is TRBV10-2 and J is TRBJ2-7; D is undetermined. This CDR3 contains 12 residues. The germline CDR1 and CDR2 sequences are WSHSY and SAAADI. Between the trimmed V and J ends, which lost 2 bases and 3 bases, there was a span of 5 bases. The CDR3 DNA reads as TGCGCCAGCAGTGAGCGCATCTACGAGCAGTACTTC. This sequence encodes CASSERIYEQYF.

This clonotype came up once. This may be a read error, as it is one base from a much larger clone. The rearrangement joins TRBV7-9 to TRBJ1-4; possibly TRBD1 for D (6 bases). CDR3 length: 16 amino acids. V gave up 1 base and J gave up 0 bases, with 9 bases separating them. In germline, CDR1 is SEHNR, CDR2 FQNEAQ (reference sequence). The CDR3 DNA reads TGTGCCAGCAGCTTAGGGGGACACCCAACTAATGAAAAACTGTTTTTT. Amino acids: CASSLGGHPTNEKLFF.

This clonotype occurred a few times. This sequence joins TRBV4-1 and TRBJ1-4, with D possibly matching TRBD1 (5 bases). This CDR3 spans 18 amino acids. In germline, CDR1 is MGHRA, CDR2 YSYEKL. Between the trimmed V and J ends, which lost 4 bases and 0 bases, there was a span of 18 bases. This CDR3 is CASSLIPWGEATNEKLFF. As DNA, the CDR3 is TGCGCCAGCAGCCTTATCCCCTGGGGGGAGGCAACTAATGAAAAACTGTTTTTT.